This T cell receptor beta chain was retrieved from a study of identical twins. V was clipped by 0 bases and J by 8 bases, with 12 bases between them. CDR1 SGHRS and CDR2 YFSETQ come from the germline V gene. This CDR3 is 14 amino acids long. TCRdb processed the 5' RACE reads anew with MiXCR; each CDR3 protein has one entry. The table shows 400,000 to 550,000 distinct CDR3 sequences, with less than 25% occurring only once. These data were also filed under a second study, of T cells expressing NK-cell markers. That study adds: HCMV specificity of expanded NKG2C+ T cell clones remained unclear.

Specimen: CD4+ T cells sorted from blood. This TCR was recovered from a woman younger than 30 in good health. This chain connects TRBV5-1 to TRBJ2-4; no reliable D call. The CDR3 DNA is TGCGCCAGCAGCTTGGCCCCAGACCGGGACATTCAGTACTTC. As protein: CASSLAPDRDIQYF.